The sequence of this T cell receptor beta chain was determined in a study of blood T cell repertoires in COVID-19. Across the study: Sources were T cells, B-cell-depleted T cells, or PBMCs; the material itself was cDNA or gDNA.

Only in-frame clones appear in the TCRdb table, and some are missing; sequencing was by immunoSEQ multiplex PCR. The table shows about 110,000 clones, with approximately 76% occurring only once. This CDR3 is built from 16 residues. V was clipped by 2 bases and J by 4 bases, with 12 bases between them. Per the germline V gene, CDR1 is MNHEY and CDR2 is SVGAGI. The rearrangement links TRBV6-5 to TRBJ1-6; perhaps TRBD1 as D (5 bases). The specimen was peripheral blood. This clonotype was obtained from a woman between 65 and 79 years old with acute or convalescent COVID-19. This CDR3 reads CASSYAPGLYNSPLHF. Written as DNA, the CDR3 is TGTGCCAGCAGTTACGCCCCAGGGCTTTATAATTCACCCCTCCACTTT.